One sample yielded the 13 T cell receptor beta chains listed below, sequenced in a study of regulatory T cells in long-lasting Graves disease. For TCR beta, libraries came from iRepertoire HTBI primers and Arm-PCR of CDR3 regions. A single record per CDR3 protein comes from TCRdb applying MiXCR to the multiplex PCR reads. The repertoire includes 550,000 to 650,000 distinct CDR3 sequences, about 16% of them detected once, and around 13% sits in the top ten. Regarding time point: newly diagnosed GD, antithyroid drugs for less than 3 months. PBMC RNA served as the TCR library source. In addition, the sample was reused for a study of T cells in Graves' hyperthyroidism and ophthalmopathy.

The material sequenced was peripheral blood mononuclear cells (PBMCs), taken at new diagnosis, from a patient treated with antithyroid drugs. The source of these receptors is a man younger than 35 with Graves disease.

The gene calls are TRBV27 and TRBJ1-2, with TRBD1 as a possible D gene (6 bases). CDR1 and CDR2 from the germline V gene are MNHEY and SMNVEV (reference sequence). The length of the CDR3 is 15 residues. The V end was cut by 5 bases, the J end by 8 bases, with 21 bases between. The CDR3 nucleotides are TGTGCCAGCAGTGCCAGAGCCACAGGGAGTTACGGCTACACCTTC. It encodes CASSARATGSYGYTF.

This chain joins TRBV5-1 and TRBJ2-3; weak D call: TRBD2 (5 bases). The V end was cut by 0 bases, the J end by 1 base, with 9 bases between. Germline loops: CDR1 SGHRS, CDR2 YFSETQ. The CDR3 consists of 15 residues. This CDR3 is CASSLGGPGTDTQYF. The CDR3 bases are TGCGCCAGCAGCTTGGGCGGGCCAGGCACAGATACGCAGTATTTT.

In its sample, this clonotype was seen a few times. This rearrangement joins TRBV9 to TRBJ2-7, with 8 positions matching TRBD1. The J segment lost 2 bases and the V segment lost 0 bases, leaving 1 base of the junction unmatched. The CDR3 is 14 amino acids. The germline V gene encodes CDR1 SGDLS and CDR2 YYNGEE. The CDR3 is CASSVGGQAYEQYF. For the CDR3, the DNA is TGTGCCAGCAGCGTAGGGGGACAGGCCTACGAGCAGTACTTC.

This clonotype occurred many times. The chain uses TRBV29-1 and TRBJ2-1; D is unclear. The CDR3 has 11 amino acids. V was shortened by 0 bases and J by 7 bases, with 4 bases between the two germline ends. Per the germline V gene, CDR1 is SQVTM and CDR2 is ANQGSEA. The DNA of the CDR3 is TGCAGCGTTGAAGATGGGAATGAGCAGTTCTTC. Translated: CSVEDGNEQFF.

This clonotype came up many times. The chain links TRBV27 to TRBJ2-7, with a tentative D call TRBD1 (5 bases). The CDR3 spans 14 residues. Germline V gene sequence: CDR1 MNHEY, CDR2 SMNVEV (reference sequence). Trimming took 0 bases from V and 7 from J, leaving 13 bases between them. CDR3 amino acids: CASSLSGPSGEQYF. CDR3 nucleotides: TGTGCCAGCAGTTTATCTGGCCCTTCAGGGGAGCAGTACTTC.

This clonotype has at least ten counts. The J gene is TRBJ2-1, the V gene TRBV11-2; TRBD1 or TRBD2 may be the D gene (5 bases each). The CDR3 is 15 amino acids. Germline V gene lookup returns CDR1 SGHAT and CDR2 FQNNGV. V shed 1 base and J shed 5 bases, with 12 bases lying between them. The CDR3 sequence: CASSLGGSRNNEQFF. CDR3 bases: TGTGCCAGCAGCTTAGGGGGGAGTAGAAACAATGAGCAGTTCTTC.

The chain recombines TRBV19 with TRBJ1-1, with a tentative D call TRBD1 (5 bases). This CDR3 region has 14 residues. Trimming removed 5 bases from V and 1 base from J, with 11 bases in between. Germline assignment: CDR1 LNHDA and CDR2 SQIVND (reference sequence). CDR3 sequence (DNA): TGTGCCAGTAGTCAGACAGCTCAGAACACTGAAGCTTTCTTT. Its translation is CASSQTAQNTEAFF.

This clonotype came up a few times. The chain combines TRBV7-2 with TRBJ1-2; TRBD1 agrees at 8 bases. V trimming: 2 bases; J trimming: 7 bases; junction bases outside the gene matches: 9. The CDR3 runs 15 residues. The germline CDR1 and CDR2 sequences are SGHTA and FQGNSA. DNA for the CDR3: TGTGCCAGCAGCTTAAATGGACAGGGACTGGCTGGCTACACCTTC. It translates to CASSLNGQGLAGYTF.

This clonotype appeared many times. This chain links TRBV2 with TRBJ1-1, with D unclear. The V and J ends lost 7 bases and 5 bases respectively, with 17 bases between them. CDR1 and CDR2 from the germline V gene are SNHLY and FYNNEI. The CDR3 has 14 residues. The CDR3 loop reads CASNQAQGGTEAFF. The CDR3 bases are TGTGCCAGCAACCAGGCCCAAGGCGGGACTGAAGCTTTCTTT.

In this sample, this clonotype turned up many times. J is TRBJ2-1 and V is TRBV12-5, with TRBD2 matching over 8 bases. This CDR3 has 17 amino acids. Germline loops: CDR1 LGHNT, CDR2 FRNRAP. J was trimmed by 5 bases and V by 3 bases; bases with no gene match: 12. The CDR3 DNA reads as TGTGCTAGTGGTTTCTCTGACAGCGGGAGAGCCAACAATGAGCAGTTCTTC. This encodes CASGFSDSGRANNEQFF.

This clonotype was seen ten or more times. It is likely a read error, because the conserved phenylalanine at the end of the CDR3 is missing. No DNA is shown, since the ends of the CDR3 on it are uncertain; the CDR3 is the one TCRdb lists. The chain links TRBV5-1 to TRBJ2-7; TRBD2, the table's D call, lacks a check against the DNA. The CDR3 has 14 amino acids, counting both end residues. Germline V lookup: CDR1 SGHRS, CDR2 YFSETQ. The CDR3: CASSLGSGTSPPQY.

A remark on this clonotype: A read error may be the cause here, since a much bigger clone is one base away. The gene calls are TRBV6-2 or TRBV6-3 and TRBJ2-7; no definite D call. CDR3 length: 15 amino acids. Germline assignment: CDR1 MNHEY and CDR2 SVGEGT. DNA of the CDR3: TGTGTCAGCTATTTCGGGTTCTCCGCTGCCTACGAGCAGTACTTC. This translates into CVSYFGFSAAYEQYF.

The chain links TRBV29-1 to TRBJ2-7, with 11 bases aligning to TRBD2. V shed 4 bases and J 4 bases; nucleotides not matched to a gene: 6. Germline V gene lookup returns CDR1 SQVTM and CDR2 ANQGSEA. The CDR3 is 14 amino acids. In DNA, the CDR3 is TGCAGCGTTGCCCTGGGACTAGCGGCGTACGAGCAGTACTTC. Amino acid sequence: CSVALGLAAYEQYF.